The 2 T cell receptor beta chains reported below all come from one sample, sequenced in a study of spatial heterogeneity in lung cancer. Overall study results and limits: Expanded alpha and beta TCR counts within tumors tracked tumor mutation counts.

Antigen specificity for these receptors is unknown. Time point in this sample: sample taken at primary tumor resection. MiXCR was run by TCRdb on the 5' RACE reads, yielding one entry per CDR3 protein. The data show 5,700 or so distinct CDR3 sequences, with 20% to 30% seen just once and 23% held by the top ten. The material sequenced was lung tumor tissue, taken at surgery. Receptors were obtained from a male donor with early-stage non-small cell lung cancer.

This clonotype was recorded a few times. The chain carries TRBV29-1 and TRBJ2-7; D gene unclear. The length of the CDR3 is 12 residues. The germline gives CDR1 SQVTM, CDR2 ANQGSEA. Deletions cut 8 bases from V and 5 bases from J, with 16 bases between. CDR3 nucleotide sequence: TGCAGCTTCTCGGCCGGCCCCCACGAGCAGTACTTC. This translates into CSFSAGPHEQYF.

In this sample, this clonotype is medium-sized. V is TRBV14 and J is TRBJ2-2, with D uncertain. The CDR3 has 15 amino acids. In germline, CDR1 is SGHDN, CDR2 FVKESK. V gave up 1 base and J gave up 4 bases, with 10 bases separating them. The CDR3 sequence is CASSQGRVSTGELFF. The CDR3 DNA is TGTGCCAGCAGCCAAGGTCGGGTGTCCACCGGGGAGCTGTTTTTT.